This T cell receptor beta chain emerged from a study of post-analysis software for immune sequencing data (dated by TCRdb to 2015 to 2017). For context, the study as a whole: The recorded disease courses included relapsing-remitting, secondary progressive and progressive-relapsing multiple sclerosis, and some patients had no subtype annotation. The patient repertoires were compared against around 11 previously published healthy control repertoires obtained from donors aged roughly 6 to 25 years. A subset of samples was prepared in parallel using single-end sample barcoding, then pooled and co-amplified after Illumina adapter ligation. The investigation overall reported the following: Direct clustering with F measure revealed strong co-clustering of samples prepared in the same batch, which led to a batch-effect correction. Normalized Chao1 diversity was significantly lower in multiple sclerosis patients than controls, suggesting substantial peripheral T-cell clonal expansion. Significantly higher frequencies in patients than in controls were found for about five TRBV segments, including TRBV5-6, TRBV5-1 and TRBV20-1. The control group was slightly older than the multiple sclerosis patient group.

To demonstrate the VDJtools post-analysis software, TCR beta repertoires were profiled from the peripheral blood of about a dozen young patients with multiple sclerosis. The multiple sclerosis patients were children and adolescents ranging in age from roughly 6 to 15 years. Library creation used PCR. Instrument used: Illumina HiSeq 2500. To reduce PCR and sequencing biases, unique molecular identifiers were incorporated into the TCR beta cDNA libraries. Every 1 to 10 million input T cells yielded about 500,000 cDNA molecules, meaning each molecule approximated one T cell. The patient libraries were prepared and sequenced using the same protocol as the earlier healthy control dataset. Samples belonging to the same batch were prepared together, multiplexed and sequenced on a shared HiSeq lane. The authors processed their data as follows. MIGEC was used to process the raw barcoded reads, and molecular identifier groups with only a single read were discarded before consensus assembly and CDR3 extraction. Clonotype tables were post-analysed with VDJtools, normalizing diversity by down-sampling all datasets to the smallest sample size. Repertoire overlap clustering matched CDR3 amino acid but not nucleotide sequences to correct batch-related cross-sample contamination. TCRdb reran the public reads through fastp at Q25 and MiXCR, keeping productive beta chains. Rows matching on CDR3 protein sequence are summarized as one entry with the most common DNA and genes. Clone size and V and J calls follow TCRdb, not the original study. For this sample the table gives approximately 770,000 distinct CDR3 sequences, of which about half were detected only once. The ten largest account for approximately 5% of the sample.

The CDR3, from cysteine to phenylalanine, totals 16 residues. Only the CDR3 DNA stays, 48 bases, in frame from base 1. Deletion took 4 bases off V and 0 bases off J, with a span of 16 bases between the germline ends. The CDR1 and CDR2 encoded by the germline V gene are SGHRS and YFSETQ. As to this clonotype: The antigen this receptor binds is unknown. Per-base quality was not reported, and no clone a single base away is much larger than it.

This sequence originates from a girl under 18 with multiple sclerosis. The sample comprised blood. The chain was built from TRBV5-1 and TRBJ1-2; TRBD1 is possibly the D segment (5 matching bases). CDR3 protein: CASSHRTEGANYGYTF. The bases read TGCGCCAGCAGCCACAGGACGGAGGGAGCTAACTATGGCTACACCTTC.